The 10 T cell receptor beta chains in this list originate from one sample, sequenced in a study of T cell responses to AZD1222 COVID-19 vaccine. Sequenced by immunoSEQ multiplex PCR; TCRdb stores in-frame clones only, minus some. The table includes some 150,000 clones, 80% to 95% detected once. This specimen was peripheral blood, taken 28 days after the second AZD1222 dose. The receptors come from an adult who received the AZD1222 COVID-19 vaccine.

V is TRBV24-1 and J is TRBJ2-5, with unresolved D. V was cut by 3 bases and J by 3 bases, with 13 bases left in between. The CDR3 has 15 residues. From germline, CDR1 is KGHDR and CDR2 SFDVKD. The CDR3 nucleotides read TGTGCCACCAGTGATAGTTGGGCGGATAAAGAGACCCAGTACTTC. Translated: CATSDSWADKETQYF.

This chain links TRBV5-6 with TRBJ2-3, with D possibly matching TRBD1 (7 bases). The CDR3 sequence is 15 residues long. With 3 bases removed from V and 1 base from J, the gap between germline ends came to 12 bases. Germline CDR1 reads SGHDT; CDR2 reads YYEEEE. As DNA, the CDR3 is TGTGCCAGCAGCTCAACAGGGGAGGGCACAGATACGCAGTATTTT. Translated, it gives CASSSTGEGTDTQYF.

This chain's CDR3 is CASSIELAGRTDTQYF. For the CDR3, the DNA is TGTGCCAGTAGTATAGAACTAGCGGGTCGCACAGATACGCAGTATTTT. The chain combines TRBV19 with TRBJ2-3; 9 nucleotides line up with TRBD2. The germline CDR1 and CDR2 sequences are LNHDA and SQIVND (reference sequence). J lost 1 base, V lost 0 bases, and 2 bases had no gene match. This CDR3 region has 16 residues.

The genes are TRBV27 and TRBJ2-2, with D tentatively TRBD2 (5 bases). The CDR3 is made up of 15 amino acids. Trimming removed 4 bases at V and 7 bases at J, with 16 bases between. Per the germline V gene, CDR1 is MNHEY and CDR2 is SMNVEV (reference sequence). This chain's CDR3 is CASSSGVGLGGELFF. The CDR3 DNA sequence: TGTGCCAGCAGTTCCGGGGTTGGGCTTGGCGGGGAGCTGTTTTTT.

V and J are TRBV7-2 and TRBJ2-7; 7 nucleotides line up with TRBD2. J gave up 4 bases and V 5 bases, and 11 bases lay outside the gene matches. The CDR3 loop spans 15 amino acids. Germline-derived CDR1 and CDR2 are SGHTA and FQGNSA. The CDR3, as DNA: TGTGCCAGCAGCCCGACCCCTAGCGGCTCGTACGAGCAGTACTTC. Its protein is CASSPTPSGSYEQYF.

This rearrangement joins TRBV19 to TRBJ1-2; 12 bases are a match to TRBD1. Germline CDR1 and CDR2: LNHDA and SQIVND (reference sequence). V was clipped by 4 bases and J by 5 bases; unmatched bases: 5. The CDR3 is 15 residues long. CDR3 amino acids: CASSRDRGRFYGYTF. The CDR3 region has the DNA TGTGCCAGTAGTAGGGACAGGGGGCGTTTTTATGGCTACACCTTC. The variable domain in full, completed from reference TRBV19 and TRBJ1-2, reads DGGITQSPKYLFRKEGQNVTLSCEQNLNHDAMYWYRQDPGQGLRLIYYSQIVNDFQKGDIAEGYSVSREKKESFPLTVTSAQKNPTAFYLCASSRDRGRFYGYTFGSGTRLTVV.

The rearrangement joins TRBV5-1 to TRBJ1-1, with TRBD1 identical over 8 bases. This CDR3 is 13 amino acids long. Germline CDR1 SGHRS, CDR2 YFSETQ. Trimming cost V 7 bases and J 1 base; bases outside gene matches: 3. CDR3 in DNA: TGCGCCAGCGCGGGGACAGGGAACACTGAAGCTTTCTTT. Translating it yields CASAGTGNTEAFF.

This sequence joins TRBV20-1 and TRBJ2-1; TRBD2 matches 11 bases. The CDR3 runs 15 residues. CDR1 is DFQATT, CDR2 SNEGSKA, per germline (reference sequence). V lost 3 bases and J lost 4; bases outside the gene matches: 5. CDR3 coding DNA: TGCAGTGCTAGTAGACTAGCGGGACTTTACAATGAGCAGTTCTTC. This translates into CSASRLAGLYNEQFF.

The chain recombines TRBV5-1 with TRBJ1-6, with 7 bases identical to TRBD1. The CDR3 sequence is 14 residues long. The ends lost 5 bases at V and 7 bases at J; junction bases unmatched: 6. Germline CDR1 is SGHRS and CDR2 is YFSETQ. CDR3 in DNA: TGCGCCAGCAGGAGGGACAGTTGGAATTCACCCCTCCACTTT. As protein: CASRRDSWNSPLHF.

The V call is TRBV4-3, the J call TRBJ2-5; D call uncertain. Germline-derived CDR1 and CDR2 are LGHNA and YSLEER. Trimming removed 0 bases from V and 7 bases from J, with 6 bases in between. This CDR3 region has 12 residues. In DNA, the CDR3 is TGCGCCAGCAGCCAAGATTGGGGGACCCAGTACTTC. As protein: CASSQDWGTQYF.